The 5 T cell receptor beta chains presented below share a single source sample, sequenced in a study of T cells in Graves' hyperthyroidism and ophthalmopathy. The CDR3 regions of TCR beta were amplified from RNA transcripts. In the first-round RT-PCR of the TCR CDR3, the HTBI primer set was used. TCRdb re-derived calls from the multiplex PCR reads in MiXCR, one entry per CDR3 protein. The data hold about 640,000 distinct CDR3 sequences, with around 21% observed a single time. Input material: blood. The source is a man aged 25 to 40 with Graves' ophthalmopathy.

Many counts were recorded for this clonotype. The chain links TRBV5-1 to TRBJ2-1; 10 bases are shared with TRBD1. Germline CDR1 and CDR2: SGHRS and YFSETQ. There are 16 residues in the CDR3. The J segment lost 5 bases and the V segment lost 5 bases, leaving 10 bases of the junction unmatched. The chain's CDR3 is CASSRPGQGLHNEQFF. The CDR3 DNA follows: TGCGCCAGCAGTAGACCGGGACAGGGGCTGCACAATGAGCAGTTCTTC.

This clonotype has only a few counts. The chain links TRBV30 to TRBJ2-5; 11 nucleotides match TRBD2. Trimming cost V 2 bases and J 2 bases; bases outside gene matches: 1. This CDR3 is built from 14 residues. Germline V gene lookup returns CDR1 GTSNPN and CDR2 SVGIG (reference sequence). The CDR3, as DNA: TGTGCCTGGAGTCGACTAGCGGGGCAAGAGACCCAGTACTTC. Its protein product is CAWSRLAGQETQYF.

This clonotype turned up a few times. The genes are TRBV20-1 and TRBJ2-1, with TRBD2 matching 10 bases. Germline V lookup: CDR1 DFQATT, CDR2 SNEGSKA (reference sequence). This CDR3 has 16 residues. With V trimmed by 0 bases and J by 4 bases, 6 bases remained unmatched. This CDR3 reads CSARDSRSGGYNEQFF. The CDR3 bases are TGCAGTGCTAGAGATAGCCGTAGCGGGGGGTACAATGAGCAGTTCTTC.

This clonotype was picked up a small number of times. The chain recombines TRBV29-1 with TRBJ1-2, with 7 bases matching TRBD1. In germline, CDR1 is SQVTM, CDR2 ANQGSEA. CDR3 length equals 15 residues. Trimming at V came to 4 bases and at J to 5 bases, leaving 13 bases not matched to a gene. The CDR3 DNA is TGCAGCGTTGGATCCCCGACAGGGAGGATATATGGCTACACCTTC. Amino acids: CSVGSPTGRIYGYTF. Looking up the rest from reference TRBV29-1 and TRBJ1-2 gives the full variable domain: SAVISQKPSRDICQRGTSLTIQCQVDSQVTMMFWYRQQPGQSLTLIATANQGSEATYESGFVIDKFPISRPNLTFSTLTVSNMSPEDSSIYLCSVGSPTGRIYGYTFGSGTRLTVV.

This clonotype was seen many times. V is TRBV5-5 and J is TRBJ1-1; TRBD1 might be the D (6 bases). The V and J ends lost 5 bases and 6 bases respectively, with 11 bases between them. From germline, CDR1 is SGHKS and CDR2 YYEKEE (reference sequence). The CDR3 contains 12 residues. CDR3 region: CASRSRQAEAFF. The CDR3 DNA follows: TGTGCCAGCAGGTCAAGACAGGCTGAAGCTTTCTTT.